This paragraph covers one T cell receptor beta chain sequence. Its antigen has not been determined. Base qualities are not recorded, but no much larger clone differs from it by a single base. From its cysteine to its phenylalanine, the CDR3 spans 15 amino acids. CDR3 DNA only is kept here, 45 bases in frame from base 1. V gives up 2 bases and J gives up 0 bases, and the segment between their germline ends measures 10 bases. CDR1 and CDR2, per the germline V gene, are SGHTA and FQGNSA. The immunoSEQ Assay, a bias-controlled multiplex PCR, was used to amplify TCRbeta CDR3 regions from genomic DNA. In the paper's pipeline: The number of nucleated cells in each sample was estimated by amplification of reference gene primers within the assay. To quantify the absolute abundance of each unique TCRbeta CDR3 rearrangement, sequence reads were collapsed and filtered. For each sample, productive Simpson clonality was calculated by taking the square root of Simpson's diversity index across productive rearrangements. TCRdb stores this immuneACCESS table with in-frame sequences only. Part of the clones is absent; in the studies checked, under half of the shortfall reflects unresolved V genes, and no reason is known for the rest. V and J calls and clone size follow that table, whereas D and trimming were derived from the DNA. In all, the sample holds some 150,000 clones, and approximately 90% of those were seen once. The ten top clones hold roughly 4% of the sample.

This sample is part of a study of blood T cell repertoires in COVID-19 (dated by TCRdb to about 2020). Concerning the study at large: The collaborator samples originated in the United States, Italy and Spain and spanned the acute and convalescent phases of COVID-19. The prospective study material was composed of cDNA or gDNA derived from T cells, B-cell-depleted T cells, or PBMCs. Subjects who had been exposed to COVID-19, were actively infected with it, or had recovered from it provided the deeply sampled blood TCRbeta repertoires that made up the dataset. The repertoires were made available in a free public database intended to serve as a resource for research on the immune response to SARS-CoV-2. Samples came from the ongoing ImmuneRACE study (first 160 participants) plus 1,254 subjects from 6 global collaborators. Nearly every sample came with metadata listing a de-identified subject ID, COVID-19 status, age in years and sex. Where available, HLA class I and class II types were taken from metadata supplied by the sample provider and were not determined by assay-based typing. Findings and caveats that apply to the study as a whole: The quantity of clinical and demographic metadata differed by source and by participant and was supplied without curation.

Whole blood was collected in K2EDTA tubes by collaborating institutions according to the institutions' own protocols. Collaborator samples were shipped for TCRbeta analysis as frozen whole blood, isolated PBMCs, or DNA extracted from either sample type. The source of this sequence is a woman aged 55 to 70 with active or convalescent COVID-19. Sequenced sample: peripheral blood. The chain was built from TRBV7-2 and TRBJ2-5, with a tentative D gene TRBD1 over 5 matching bases. CDR3 loop: CASSLIPGYQETQYF. The DNA sequence is given as TGTGCCAGCAGCTTAATACCAGGGTACCAAGAGACCCAGTACTTC.